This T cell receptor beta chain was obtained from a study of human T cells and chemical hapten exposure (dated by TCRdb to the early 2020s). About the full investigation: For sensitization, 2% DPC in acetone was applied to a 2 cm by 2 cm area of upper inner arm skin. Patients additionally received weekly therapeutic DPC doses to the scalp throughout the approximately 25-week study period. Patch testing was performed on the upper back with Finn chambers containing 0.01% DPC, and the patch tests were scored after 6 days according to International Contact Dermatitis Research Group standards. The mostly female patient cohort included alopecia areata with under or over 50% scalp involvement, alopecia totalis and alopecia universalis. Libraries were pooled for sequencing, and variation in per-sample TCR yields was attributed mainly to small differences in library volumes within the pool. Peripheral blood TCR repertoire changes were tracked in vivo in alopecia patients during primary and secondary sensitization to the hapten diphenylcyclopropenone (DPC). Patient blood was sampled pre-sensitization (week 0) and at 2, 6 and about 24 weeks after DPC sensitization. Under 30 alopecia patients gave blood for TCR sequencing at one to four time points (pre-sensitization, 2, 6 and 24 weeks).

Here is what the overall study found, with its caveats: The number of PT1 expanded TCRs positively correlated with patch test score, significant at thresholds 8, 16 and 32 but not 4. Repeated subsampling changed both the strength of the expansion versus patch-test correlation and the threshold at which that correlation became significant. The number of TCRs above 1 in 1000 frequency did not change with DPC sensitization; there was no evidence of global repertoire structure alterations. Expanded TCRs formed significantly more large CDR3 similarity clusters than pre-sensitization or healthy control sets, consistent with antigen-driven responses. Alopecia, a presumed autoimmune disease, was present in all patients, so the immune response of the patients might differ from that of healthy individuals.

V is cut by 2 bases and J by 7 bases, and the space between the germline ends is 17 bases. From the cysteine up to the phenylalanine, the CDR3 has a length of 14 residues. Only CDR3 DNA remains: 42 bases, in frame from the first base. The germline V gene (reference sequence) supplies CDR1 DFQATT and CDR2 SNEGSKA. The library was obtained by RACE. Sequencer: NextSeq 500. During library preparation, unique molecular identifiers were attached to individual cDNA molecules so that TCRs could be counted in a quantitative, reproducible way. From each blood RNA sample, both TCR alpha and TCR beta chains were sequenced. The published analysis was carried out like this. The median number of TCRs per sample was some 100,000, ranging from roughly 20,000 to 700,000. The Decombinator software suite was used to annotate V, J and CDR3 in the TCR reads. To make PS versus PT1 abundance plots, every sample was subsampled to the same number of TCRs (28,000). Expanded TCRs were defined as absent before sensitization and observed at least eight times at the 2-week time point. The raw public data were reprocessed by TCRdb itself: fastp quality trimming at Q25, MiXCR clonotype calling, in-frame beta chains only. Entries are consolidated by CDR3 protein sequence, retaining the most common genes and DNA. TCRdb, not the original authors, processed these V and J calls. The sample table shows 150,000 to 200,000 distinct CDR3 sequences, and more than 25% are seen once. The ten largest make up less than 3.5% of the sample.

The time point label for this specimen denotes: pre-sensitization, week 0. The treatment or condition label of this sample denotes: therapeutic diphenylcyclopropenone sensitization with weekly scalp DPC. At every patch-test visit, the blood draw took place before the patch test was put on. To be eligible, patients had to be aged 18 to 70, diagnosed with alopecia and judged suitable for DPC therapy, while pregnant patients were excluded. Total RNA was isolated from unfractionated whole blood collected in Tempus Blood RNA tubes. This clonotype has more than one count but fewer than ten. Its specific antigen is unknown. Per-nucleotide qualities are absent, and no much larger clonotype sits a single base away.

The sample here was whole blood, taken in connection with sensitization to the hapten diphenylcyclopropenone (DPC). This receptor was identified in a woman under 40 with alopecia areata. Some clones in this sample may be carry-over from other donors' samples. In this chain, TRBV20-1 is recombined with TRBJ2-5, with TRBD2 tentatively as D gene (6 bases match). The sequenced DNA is TGCAGTGCTAGAACGACCGGGAGCGCGGGGACCCAGTACTTC. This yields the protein CSARTTGSAGTQYF.